This is a list of T cell receptor beta chains from one sample in a study of blood T cell repertoires in COVID-19. TCRdb keeps only in-frame clones here, not all; method: immunoSEQ multiplex PCR. The table shows 200,000 to 250,000 clones, with roughly four fifths occurring only once. Input material: PBMCs or T cells enriched from blood (not recorded which). The receptors come from a woman aged 60-75 years who had recovered from COVID-19. The CDR3 runs from the conserved cysteine through the conserved F or W. D genes are given only for firm matches. Clone size is given for some rows only: seen once, a few or many times, or a class if the clone is expanded.

.	TRBD2	TRBV10-1	TRBJ2-2	TGCGCCGGGGACATGACTAGCGCCTATGGCGGGAACACCGGGGAGCTGTTTTTT	CAGDMTSAYGGNTGELFF
.	.	TRBV11-2	TRBJ2-3	TGTGCCAGCAGCGGGGGGTATAGCACAGATACGCAGTATTTT	CASSGGYSTDTQYF
.	.	TRBV7-2	TRBJ2-3	TGTGCCAGCAGCTTAGCGGGGGGGCGCGGAGATACGCAGTATTTT	CASSLAGGRGDTQYF
.	TRBD1	TRBV7-2	TRBJ2-7	TGTGCCAGCAGCCATCGGACAGGGAACGACGAGCAGTACTTC	CASSHRTGNDEQYF
.	TRBD2	TRBV19	TRBJ2-3	TGTGCCAGTAGTATTAGCCTAGCGGGAGCAGATACGCAGTATTTT	CASSISLAGADTQYF
.	.	TRBV18	TRBJ1-6	TGTGCCAGCTCACCCCGACAGATGGATAATTCACCCCTCCACTTT	CASSPRQMDNSPLHF
few	.	TRBV5-1	TRBJ2-1	TGCGCCAGCAGCCCTATCCTATCCGCCTACAATGAGCAGTTCTTC	CASSPILSAYNEQFF
.	.	TRBV7-9	TRBJ2-2	TGTGCCAGCAGCTTAAACGAACAGACCGGGGAGCTGTTTTTT	CASSLNEQTGELFF
.	TRBD2	TRBV6-4	TRBJ2-1	TGTGCCAGCAGTGATTGGGCGGGAGCCCTAAATGAGCAGTTCTTC	CASSDWAGALNEQFF
.	.	TRBV11-2	TRBJ2-1	TGTGCCAGCAGCGACACTTACAATGAGCAGTTCTTC	CASSDTYNEQFF
.	.	TRBV6-5	TRBJ2-3	TGTGCCAGCAGTCCCCTAGCGCGCAGCACAGATACGCAGTATTTT	CASSPLARSTDTQYF